The 21 T cell receptor beta chains below were found in one sample sequenced in a study of response to subunit inactivated influenza vaccine (dated by TCRdb to 2017 to 2018). The library came from RT-PCR. Sequencing was carried out with an Illumina HiSeq 2500. TCRdb ran its own pipeline on the public reads, namely fastp trimming at Q25 and MiXCR clone calling, and kept in-frame beta chains. Rows with a matching CDR3 protein are joined into one entry that keeps the most common DNA and genes. This sample has 450,000 to 550,000 distinct CDR3 sequences in its table, and roughly 27% of those were observed once. Of the sample, about 1.9% is held by the ten largest clones. The sequencing used CD4+ T cells sorted from PBMCs, collected roughly 5 days after vaccination. The receptors were sampled from a man in his fifties or sixties who received an inactivated influenza vaccine. Donor details come from another sample of the same person, matched by shared clones.

This clonotype occurred a few times. The chain has TRBV4-1 and TRBJ1-5; tentatively, D is TRBD1 (6 bases). CDR3 length: 19 residues. V lost 4 bases and J 2 bases, leaving 24 bases between the germline ends. Germline CDR1 reads MGHRA; CDR2 reads YSYEKL. CDR3 residues: CASSPPGVLDGGGNQPQHF. The CDR3 DNA sequence: TGCGCCAGCAGCCCACCAGGGGTCCTAGACGGGGGCGGCAATCAGCCCCAGCATTTT.

This clonotype occurred a few times. The rearrangement links TRBV10-2 to TRBJ1-5; D not certain. The germline CDR1 and CDR2 sequences are WSHSY and SAAADI. The CDR3 is 19 residues long. The V and J ends lost 0 bases and 0 bases respectively, with 18 bases between them. The CDR3 reads CASSESWRQRQNSNQPQHF. The CDR3 coding sequence is TGCGCCAGCAGTGAGTCTTGGAGACAAAGGCAAAATAGCAATCAGCCCCAGCATTTT.

This clonotype was recorded a few times. The V gene is TRBV5-1, the J gene TRBJ2-5; maybe TRBD1 (5 bases). Germline assignment: CDR1 SGHRS and CDR2 YFSETQ. Trimming shortened V by 4 bases and J by 3 bases, and 13 bases separated the two germline ends. The CDR3 has 14 amino acids. The DNA of the CDR3 is TGCGCCAGCAGCGAAGGACACCTAAAAGAGACCCAGTACTTC. Amino acids: CASSEGHLKETQYF.

This chain joins TRBV20-1 and TRBJ1-2, with D maybe TRBD1 (6 bases). The germline CDR1 and CDR2 sequences are DFQATT and SNEGSKA (reference sequence). This CDR3 has 13 amino acids. The V gene lost 7 bases and the J gene lost 4 bases, with 16 bases spanning the gap. The DNA for the CDR3 is TGCAGTGGGATGGACAGAAGGGCCTATGGCTACACCTTC. It codes for CSGMDRRAYGYTF.

The rearrangement uses TRBV30 and TRBJ1-2; tentative D call: TRBD1 (5 bases). The ends were cut back, 2 bases at V and 8 bases at J, with 9 bases in the middle. Per the germline V gene, CDR1 is GTSNPN and CDR2 is SVGIG (reference sequence). The CDR3 consists of 11 residues. CDR3 sequence: CAWSPNRGYTF. The CDR3 nucleotides are TGTGCCTGGAGTCCAAACAGGGGCTACACCTTC.

The chain uses TRBV20-1 and TRBJ2-7, with 7 bases lining up with TRBD1. CDR1 DFQATT and CDR2 SNEGSKA come from the germline V gene (reference sequence). The CDR3 runs 13 residues. V lost 6 bases and J lost 3; bases outside the gene matches: 8. The CDR3 loop is CSAPGQNHYEQYF. CDR3 nucleotide sequence: TGCAGTGCCCCGGGACAGAACCACTACGAGCAGTACTTC.

The chain combines TRBV7-2 with TRBJ2-1, with TRBD2 as a possible D gene (5 bases). With 0 bases removed from V and 1 base from J, the gap between germline ends came to 13 bases. The CDR3 extends over 17 amino acids. From germline, CDR1 is SGHTA and CDR2 FQGNSA. The CDR3 DNA follows: TGTGCCAGCAGCTTAGCGACTAATATGCTATCCTACAATGAGCAGTTCTTC. It specifies CASSLATNMLSYNEQFF.

The chain employs TRBV7-2 and TRBJ2-1, with D possibly TRBD1 on 6 matching bases. Trimming removed 2 bases at V and 8 bases at J, with 19 bases between. Germline assignment: CDR1 SGHTA and CDR2 FQGNSA. This CDR3 region has 16 residues. CDR3 in DNA: TGTGCCAGCAGCTTAATTGTCGGCCTCAGGGGCGATGAGCAGTTCTTC. Translated: CASSLIVGLRGDEQFF.

This clonotype was detected many times. The V and J genes are TRBV20-1 and TRBJ1-2; tentatively, D is TRBD1 (6 bases). CDR3 length: 12 residues. Per germline, CDR1 DFQATT and CDR2 SNEGSKA (reference sequence). The ends were cut back, 0 bases at V and 5 bases at J, with 7 bases in the middle. The CDR3 protein is CSAREQGYGYTF. CDR3 DNA sequence: TGCAGTGCTAGAGAACAGGGTTATGGCTACACCTTC.

This clonotype has a handful of counts. The V call is TRBV3-1, the J call TRBJ2-7; unclear D gene. CDR1 and CDR2 (germline): LGHDT, YNNKEL (reference sequence). The ends were cut back, 2 bases at V and 6 bases at J, with 17 bases in the middle. The CDR3 length is 15 residues. The CDR3 nucleotides are TGTGCCAGCAGCCAATTTGCCGGAACCGCCTCCGAGCAGTACTTC. This sequence encodes CASSQFAGTASEQYF.

This clonotype was counted once. V is TRBV11-2 and J is TRBJ1-2; a weak D match, TRBD1 (5 bases). The CDR3 extends over 16 amino acids. V lost 4 bases to trimming and J lost 0 bases, with 15 bases between them. Per germline, CDR1 SGHAT and CDR2 FQNNGV. The CDR3 nucleotides read TGTGCCAGCAGCTCGTACTGGGACCTCACTAACTATGGCTACACCTTC. Residues: CASSSYWDLTNYGYTF. Based on the CDR3 plus reference TRBV11-2 and TRBJ1-2, the full variable domain is EAGVAQSPRYKIIEKRQSVAFWCNPISGHATLYWYQQILGQGPKLLIQFQNNGVVDDSQLPKDRFSAERLKGVDSTLKIQPAKLEDSAVYLCASSSYWDLTNYGYTFGSGTRLTVV.

At least ten counts were recorded for this clonotype. The chain is built from TRBV5-1 and TRBJ1-2, with D possibly being TRBD1 (6 bases). Germline V lookup: CDR1 SGHRS, CDR2 YFSETQ. The length of the CDR3 is 13 residues. V was cut by 1 base and J by 8 bases, with 12 bases left in between. The CDR3 is CASSLSDRSGYTF. The CDR3 DNA follows: TGCGCCAGCAGCTTGTCGGACAGAAGCGGCTACACCTTC.

This clonotype was observed a few times. This sequence joins TRBV2 and TRBJ2-3; 9 bases line up with TRBD2. V lost 7 bases, J lost 3 bases, and 5 bases stayed unmatched. The germline CDR1 and CDR2 sequences are SNHLY and FYNNEI. This CDR3 contains 14 residues. CDR3 protein: CASNAGGPTDTQYF. The CDR3, as DNA: TGTGCCAGCAATGCGGGAGGGCCGACAGATACGCAGTATTTT.

There are a few counts of this clonotype. In DNA form, the CDR3 reads TGCAGTGCAGAACGGGGGACAGGGGGCGATGAGCAGTTCTTC. This translates into CSAERGTGGDEQFF. The rearrangement uses TRBV20-1 and TRBJ2-1, with 12 bases aligning to TRBD1. V lost 6 bases to trimming and J lost 8 bases; unmatched junction nucleotides: 8. Germline V gene sequence: CDR1 DFQATT, CDR2 SNEGSKA (reference sequence). The CDR3 contains 14 residues.

This rearrangement joins TRBV9 to TRBJ2-3, with D possibly being TRBD2 (5 bases). Trimming shortened V by 2 bases and J by 2 bases, and 9 bases separated the two germline ends. Germline values: CDR1 SGDLS, CDR2 YYNGEE. CDR3 size: 14 residues. CDR3 DNA: TGTGCCAGCAGCGTTACTAGAAACACAGATACGCAGTATTTT. It specifies CASSVTRNTDTQYF.

This clonotype was picked up a small number of times. The chain carries TRBV15 and TRBJ2-1, with D possibly being TRBD1 (5 bases). The CDR3 totals 18 residues. The germline gives CDR1 LNHNV, CDR2 YYDKDF (reference sequence). V gave up 0 bases and J gave up 0 bases, with 15 bases separating them. In DNA, the CDR3 is TGTGCCACCAGCAGAGATCTACTTTCGGACAACTCCTACAATGAGCAGTTCTTC. Translation gives CATSRDLLSDNSYNEQFF.

The chain has TRBV7-8 and TRBJ1-2; a possible D gene is TRBD1 (6 bases). The germline V and J ends were trimmed by 6 bases and 4 bases, with 12 bases remaining between them. CDR3 size: 13 residues. Per the germline V gene, CDR1 is SGHVS and CDR2 is FQNEAQ. CDR3: CASSPGVGYGYTF. Here the CDR3 DNA reads TGTGCCAGCAGTCCAGGGGTCGGCTATGGCTACACCTTC.

This clonotype has just a few counts. The chain couples TRBV10-3 to TRBJ2-7; 8 positions agree with TRBD1. The CDR3 is 13 amino acids. The V and J ends lost 4 bases and 6 bases, in that order; junction bases with no gene match: 5. Germline CDR1 is ENHRY and CDR2 is SYGVKD. This CDR3 is CAISVRGPSEQYF. The CDR3 DNA reads as TGTGCCATCAGTGTCAGGGGGCCGAGCGAGCAGTACTTC.

The chain combines TRBV20-1 with TRBJ2-1; a weak D match, TRBD2 (6 bases). Between the trimmed V and J ends, which lost 1 base and 7 bases, there was a span of 20 bases. The length of the CDR3 is 16 residues. Germline V gives CDR1 DFQATT, CDR2 SNEGSKA (reference sequence). The CDR3 loop is CSARVPTRQRGNEQFF. CDR3 nucleotides: TGCAGTGCTAGAGTTCCGACTAGACAGCGTGGTAATGAGCAGTTCTTC.

This clonotype was seen more than once but under ten times. V and J are TRBV5-1 and TRBJ2-1; D not resolved. V was cut by 3 bases and J by 0 bases, with 10 bases left in between. Per germline, CDR1 SGHRS and CDR2 YFSETQ. The CDR3 is 15 amino acids. This CDR3 reads CASSSGPGSYNEQFF. CDR3 bases: TGCGCCAGCAGCTCGGGCCCCGGCTCCTACAATGAGCAGTTCTTC.

This clonotype was seen many times. The chain uses TRBV18 and TRBJ2-5; unclear D gene. The germline gives CDR1 KGHSH, CDR2 LQKENI. V dropped 2 bases and J dropped 5 bases, with 6 bases sitting between them. The CDR3 runs 12 residues. The CDR3: CASSPYKETQYF. The CDR3 DNA reads as TGTGCCAGCTCACCATATAAGGAGACCCAGTACTTC.